This section outlines one T cell receptor (beta chain) sequence together with its context. These data are taken from a study of blood T cell repertoires in COVID-19. Overall study context: There were acute and convalescent COVID-19 samples, and they came from the United States, Italy and Spain. T cells, B-cell-depleted T cells, or PBMCs provided the cDNA or gDNA that served as material.

CDR3 length: 16 residues. J was trimmed by 1 base and V by 6 bases; bases with no gene match: 10. Germline V gene sequence: CDR1 LNHDA, CDR2 SQIVND (reference sequence). Per the original methods: Counts of nucleated cells, estimated from reference gene primer amplification, were obtained. Sequencing was performed with immunoSEQ multiplex PCR; in TCRdb, only in-frame clones are kept and a portion is missing. V, J and clone size are taken as reported in that table, and D and trimming were inferred from the DNA itself. The sample yields about 150,000 clones, nearly 80% seen once. Sequenced material: peripheral blood. The TCR originated in a man older than 75 with acute or convalescent COVID-19. The rearrangement joins TRBV19 to TRBJ2-5; 8 nucleotides align to TRBD1. This CDR3 is CASRFGPGTGQETQYF. DNA for the CDR3: TGTGCCAGTAGATTTGGCCCCGGGACAGGCCAAGAGACCCAGTACTTC.